The 28 T cell receptor beta chains listed next were all sequenced from one sample in a study of early T cells in non-severe SARS-CoV-2 infection. TCRdb independently ran MiXCR on the 5' RACE reads; one entry per CDR3 protein. The sample lists tens of thousands of distinct CDR3 sequences, more than 6.5% seen once, with around 5% in the top ten. The sample was whole blood, taken at baseline. These receptors were taken from an adult who was a healthcare worker with PCR-confirmed SARS-CoV-2 infection or an uninfected control (not recorded which).

This clonotype was seen a handful of times. The gene calls are TRBV7-2 and TRBJ2-3; 16 nucleotides align to TRBD2. The V gene end was trimmed by 2 bases and the J gene end by 4 bases; junction bases not matched to a gene: 15. Germline CDR1 and CDR2: SGHTA and FQGNSA. CDR3 size: 21 residues. The CDR3 spells CASSLRPLGTSGGVRADTQYF. In DNA, the CDR3 is TGTGCCAGCAGCTTAAGGCCCCTCGGGACTAGCGGGGGGGTAAGAGCAGATACGCAGTATTTT.

This clonotype was observed many times. The chain uses TRBV7-2 and TRBJ1-1; D ambiguous. The CDR3 is made up of 13 amino acids. Germline CDR1 SGHTA, CDR2 FQGNSA. V was cut by 6 bases and J by 2 bases, with 10 bases left in between. CDR3 nucleotide sequence: TGTGCCAGCAGACCCCGTCCTAACACTGAAGCTTTCTTT. As protein: CASRPRPNTEAFF. The whole variable domain, remainder taken from reference TRBV7-2 and TRBJ1-1, is GAGVSQSPSNKVTEKGKDVELRCDPISGHTALYWYRQSLGQGLEFLIYFQGNSAPDKSGLPSDRFSAERTGGSVSTLTIQRTQQEDSAVYLCASRPRPNTEAFFGQGTRLTVV.

As regards this clonotype: At one boundary the junction diverges from the germline segment, which might be a read error. This chain links TRBV4-3 with TRBJ2-7, with D perhaps matching TRBD1 (5 bases). Germline V CDR1 and CDR2: LGHNA, YSLEER. This CDR3 contains 19 residues. CDR3 residues: CVSSQDRLGPGGPNYEQYF. The CDR3 DNA sequence: TGCGTCAGCAGCCAAGATCGGCTGGGGCCCGGTGGGCCTAACTACGAGCAGTACTTC.

This clonotype was counted at least ten times. The chain couples TRBV21-1 to TRBJ2-7; TRBD1, as called in the table, went unchecked against the DNA. TRBV21-1 is termed a pseudogene. The CDR3 covers 18 residues. CDR3 in DNA: TGTGCCAGCAGCAAAGTGCTCAGTGCTCCCCAGCGCCTAGGTGAGCAGTACTTC. Amino acid sequence: CASSKVLSAPQRLGEQYF.

V usage is TRBV30 and J usage is TRBJ1-1; the D gene is possibly TRBD1 (5 bases). V was pared by 4 bases and J by 0 bases, with 15 bases between. CDR1 and CDR2 (germline): GTSNPN, SVGIG (reference sequence). CDR3 size: 15 residues. DNA of the CDR3: TGTGCCTGGAATTCGGGACTGACCATGAACACTGAAGCTTTCTTT. Its translation is CAWNSGLTMNTEAFF.

The chain has TRBV6-2 or TRBV6-3 and TRBJ2-1, with D possibly being TRBD1 (7 bases). Germline V CDR1 and CDR2: MNHEY, SVGEGT. The CDR3 has 15 amino acids. V lost 6 bases and J lost 4, with 16 bases in between. The CDR3 DNA follows: TGTGCCAGCAGCCTAGCAGGGGGGTTTTACAATGAGCAGTTCTTC. Translating gives CASSLAGGFYNEQFF.

The J gene is TRBJ2-7, the V gene TRBV7-2, with D unclear. CDR3 size: 12 residues. Trimming pared 4 bases from V and 0 bases from J, leaving 4 bases between. CDR1 and CDR2 from the germline V gene are SGHTA and FQGNSA. In nucleotides, the CDR3 is TGTGCCAGCAGCTCCTACTCCTACGAGCAGTACTTC. As protein: CASSSYSYEQYF.

To note about this clonotype: Possible read error: a much larger clone is one base away. It is unclear where the CDR3 begins or ends on the DNA, so no DNA is shown, and the CDR3 is as TCRdb lists it. This chain connects TRBV9 to TRBJ1-6; the table's D call TRBD1 went unverified against the DNA. Both ends counted, the CDR3 spans 17 residues. Germline V gene data show CDR1 as SGDLS and CDR2 as YYNGEE. CDR3 region: CASSVGPGQGHNSPFHF.

This clonotype was seen repeatedly, ten times or more. The DNA of the CDR3 is TGCAGTGCTAAGCGGGGGGGCCTCAATGAGCAGTTCTTC. Its translation: CSAKRGGLNEQFF. This chain links TRBV20-1 with TRBJ2-1; 10 bases align to TRBD2. With V trimmed by 4 bases and J by 6 bases, 3 bases remained unmatched. The CDR3 consists of 13 residues. Germline loops: CDR1 DFQATT, CDR2 SNEGSKA (reference sequence).

This clonotype came up a few times. This chain links TRBV5-1 with TRBJ2-1; no definite D call. Germline-derived CDR1 and CDR2 are SGHRS and YFSETQ. V was trimmed by 0 bases and J by 2 bases, leaving 9 bases between them. This CDR3 has 15 amino acids. As DNA, the CDR3 is TGCGCCAGCAGCTTGGAAGATATCGCCTACAATGAGCAGTTCTTC. Amino acids: CASSLEDIAYNEQFF.

The V and J genes are TRBV7-2 and TRBJ1-1, with TRBD1 as a possible D gene (5 bases). V was shortened by 3 bases and J by 5 bases, with 13 bases between the two germline ends. Per germline, CDR1 SGHTA and CDR2 FQGNSA. The CDR3 loop spans 14 amino acids. The CDR3 is CASSFFSKGTEAFF. CDR3 DNA: TGTGCCAGCAGCTTTTTTTCAAAGGGGACTGAAGCTTTCTTT.

This clonotype was recorded at least ten times. V gene TRBV12-3 or TRBV12-4 combines with J gene TRBJ1-2, with D perhaps TRBD1 (6 bases). Trimming took 0 bases from V and 3 from J, leaving 17 bases between them. The CDR3 consists of 17 residues. The DNA for the CDR3 is TGTGCCAGCAGTTTAGCCCCTCCCCCAGGGGTAGACTATGGCTACACCTTC. This codes for CASSLAPPPGVDYGYTF.

The genes are TRBV27 and TRBJ1-5; a weak D match, TRBD1 (5 bases). The CDR3 contains 16 residues. V lost 6 bases to trimming and J lost 1 base, with 16 bases between them. CDR1 MNHEY and CDR2 SMNVEV come from the germline V gene (reference sequence). CDR3 amino acids: CASSLGRGSSNQPQHF. CDR3 DNA: TGTGCCAGCAGCTTGGGAAGGGGCAGCAGCAATCAGCCCCAGCATTTT.

This clonotype was counted ten times or more. The rearrangement joins TRBV5-6 to TRBJ1-2; D is ambiguous. Germline CDR1 and CDR2: SGHDT and YYEEEE. V was trimmed by 2 bases and J by 6 bases, leaving 8 bases between them. CDR3 length: 12 residues. The CDR3 reads CASSLEGHGYTF. CDR3 coding DNA: TGTGCCAGCAGCTTAGAGGGTCATGGCTACACCTTC.

This chain uses TRBV2 with TRBJ2-1; 7 bases align to TRBD1. Germline values: CDR1 SNHLY, CDR2 FYNNEI. This CDR3 is built from 13 residues. Trimming took 7 bases from V and 3 from J; bases not matched to a gene: 3. The CDR3 DNA is TGTGCCAGCAAACAGGGGATCTACAATGAGCAGTTCTTC. It specifies CASKQGIYNEQFF.

At least ten counts were recorded for this clonotype. The chain combines TRBV6-5 with TRBJ1-1; D is undetermined. The length of the CDR3 is 13 residues. Germline V gene data show CDR1 as MNHEY and CDR2 as SVGAGI. The ends were cut back, 6 bases at V and 11 bases at J, with 19 bases in the middle. The CDR3, as DNA: TGTGCCAGCAGCTCAACTCTCGGCTGGCAGGCTTTCTTT. As protein: CASSSTLGWQAFF.

About this clonotype: Relative to the germline gene, one junction end is altered; a read error may explain this. This chain links TRBV6-1 with TRBJ2-4, with D possibly TRBD1 on 5 matching bases. Per the germline V gene, CDR1 is MNHNS and CDR2 is SASEGT. This CDR3 has 12 residues. DNA for the CDR3: TGTGCCAGCAGTGATATCCGGCAGGGAAGGAGCTTC. This sequence encodes CASSDIRQGRSF.

This clonotype was detected many times. The chain employs TRBV7-9 and TRBJ1-2; no definite D call. CDR1 and CDR2 from the germline V gene are SEHNR and FQNEAQ (reference sequence). V lost 3 bases, J lost 6 bases, and 14 bases lay in between. This CDR3 is 14 amino acids long. CDR3 sequence reads: CASSLMGSGDGYTF. The CDR3 DNA is TGTGCCAGCAGCTTGATGGGTTCAGGCGATGGCTACACCTTC.

This clonotype has at least ten counts. The chain joins TRBV28 to TRBJ2-1; 9 nucleotides line up with TRBD2. The ends lost 4 bases at V and 6 bases at J; junction bases unmatched: 10. The germline CDR1 and CDR2 sequences are MDHEN and SYDVKM. There are 16 residues in the CDR3. CDR3 DNA sequence: TGTGCCAGCAGTTCCGCCTCAGCGGGGGGATCCAATGAGCAGTTCTTC. Protein sequence: CASSSASAGGSNEQFF.

Remarks on this clonotype: This could be a read error, since a much larger clone is one nucleotide away. The chain joins TRBV9 to TRBJ1-2, with TRBD1 as a possible D gene (6 bases). The CDR3 sequence is 12 residues long. Deletions cut 3 bases from V and 6 bases from J, with 9 bases between. Germline V gene lookup returns CDR1 SGDLS and CDR2 YYNGEE. The CDR3 DNA sequence: TGTGCCAGCAGCGGAAACAGGGATGGCTACACCTTC. Translating gives CASSGNRDGYTF.

The chain joins TRBV12-5 to TRBJ2-6; no clear D. The CDR3 length is 12 residues. The V and J ends lost 9 bases and 2 bases respectively, with 5 bases between them. The germline gives CDR1 LGHNT, CDR2 FRNRAP. CDR3 region: CARGTGANVLTF. CDR3 in DNA: TGTGCTAGAGGGACTGGGGCCAACGTCCTGACTTTC.

This clonotype was counted between two and nine times. The V gene is TRBV28, the J gene TRBJ1-2; 7 bases map to TRBD1. V was clipped by 3 bases and J by 4 bases; unmatched bases: 5. The CDR3 covers 14 residues. Germline CDR1 and CDR2: MDHEN and SYDVKM. The CDR3 DNA reads TGTGCCAGCAGTTTTCACGGGACAGTCTATGGCTACACCTTC. Protein sequence: CASSFHGTVYGYTF.

This clonotype is labeled as medium-sized. This rearrangement joins TRBV28 to TRBJ2-3, with 7 bases matching TRBD2. There are 14 residues in the CDR3. CDR1 and CDR2 from the germline V gene are MDHEN and SYDVKM. V shed 5 bases, J shed 2 bases, and the junction held 4 bases outside the gene matches. As DNA, the CDR3 is TGTGCCAGCAGTGAAGCGGGACCCACAGATACGCAGTATTTT. The encoded protein is CASSEAGPTDTQYF.

This clonotype occurred a few times. The V and J genes are TRBV13 and TRBJ2-6, with a possible D match to TRBD1 (6 bases). Germline lookup yields CDR1 PRHDT and CDR2 FYEKMQ (reference sequence). This CDR3 is built from 18 residues. Trimming took off 2 bases at V and 2 bases at J, with 16 bases between the two ends. The CDR3 protein is CASSLRLGPGAGANVLTF. As DNA, the CDR3 is TGTGCCAGCAGCTTACGTTTAGGACCAGGGGCTGGGGCCAACGTCCTGACTTTC.

At least ten counts were recorded for this clonotype. The chain's CDR3 is CASSLAEYSGNTIYF. Written as DNA, the CDR3 is TGCGCCAGCAGCTTGGCCGAATACTCTGGAAACACCATATATTTT. The J gene is TRBJ1-3, the V gene TRBV5-1; no firm D call. V was shortened by 0 bases and J by 0 bases, with 7 bases between the two germline ends. This CDR3 has 15 residues. The germline CDR1 and CDR2 sequences are SGHRS and YFSETQ.

At least ten counts were recorded for this clonotype. The chain couples TRBV4-3 to TRBJ1-4; D gene uncertain. The CDR3 contains 19 residues. The germline CDR1 and CDR2 sequences are LGHNA and YSLEER. Trimming cost V 5 bases and J 8 bases, with 30 bases left between them. In DNA form, the CDR3 reads TGCGCCAGCAGCTCAGATCCCCCGGTCTTCGGGCCTGTGGAAGAAAAACTGTTTTTT. Residues: CASSSDPPVFGPVEEKLFF.

The table lists this clonotype with many counts. The chain recombines TRBV4-3 with TRBJ1-4; no clear D. Germline V gene sequence: CDR1 LGHNA, CDR2 YSLEER. V was pared by 2 bases and J by 7 bases, with 14 bases between. The CDR3 sequence is 15 residues long. Here the CDR3 reads CASSQTLGNGEKLFF. CDR3 nucleotide sequence: TGCGCCAGCAGCCAAACTTTAGGGAATGGTGAAAAACTGTTTTTT.

This clonotype was seen ten or more times. This sequence joins TRBV28 and TRBJ2-7; weak D call: TRBD1 (6 bases). Germline loops: CDR1 MDHEN, CDR2 SYDVKM. This CDR3 is built from 15 residues. The ends were cut back, 4 bases at V and 1 base at J, with 14 bases in the middle. The CDR3 is CASSSAGELSYEQYF. The DNA of the CDR3 is TGTGCCAGCAGTTCAGCAGGGGAGCTATCCTACGAGCAGTACTTC.